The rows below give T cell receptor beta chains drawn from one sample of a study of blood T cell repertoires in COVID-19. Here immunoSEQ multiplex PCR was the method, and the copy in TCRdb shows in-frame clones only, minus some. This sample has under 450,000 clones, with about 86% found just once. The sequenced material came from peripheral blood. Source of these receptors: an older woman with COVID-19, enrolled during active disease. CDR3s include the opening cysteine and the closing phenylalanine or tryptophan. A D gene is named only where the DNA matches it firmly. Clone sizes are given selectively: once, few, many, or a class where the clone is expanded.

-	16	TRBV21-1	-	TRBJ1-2	CASSTQNGTVGTGYTF	TGTGCCAGCAGCACCCAAAACGGGACAGTTGGAACGGGCTACACCTTC
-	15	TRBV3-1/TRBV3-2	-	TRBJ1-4	CASSQDVLAGAKLFF	TGTGCCAGCAGCCAAGATGTTTTAGCAGGGGCTAAACTGTTTTTT
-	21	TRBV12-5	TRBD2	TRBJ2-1	CASGSPGAAGGPLPTYNEQFF	TGTGCTAGTGGTTCCCCCGGCGCGGCGGGGGGACCCTTGCCTACCTACAATGAGCAGTTCTTC
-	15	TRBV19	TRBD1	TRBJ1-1	CASSIDQGVNTEAFF	TGTGCCAGTAGTATAGATCAGGGGGTCAACACTGAAGCTTTCTTT
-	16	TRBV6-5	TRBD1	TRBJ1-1	CASSYPSTGGDAEAFF	TGTGCCAGCAGTTACCCATCGACAGGGGGTGATGCCGAAGCTTTCTTT
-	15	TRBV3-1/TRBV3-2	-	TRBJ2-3	CASSQPQRGTDTQYF	TGTGCCAGCAGCCAACCCCAGCGGGGCACAGATACGCAGTATTTT
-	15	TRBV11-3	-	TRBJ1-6	CASSPKTFGNSPLHF	TGTGCCAGCAGCCCCAAGACATTTGGTAATTCACCCCTCCACTTT
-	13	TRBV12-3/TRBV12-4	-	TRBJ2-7	CASSLLGALEQYF	TGTGCCAGCAGTTTACTGGGGGCCCTCGAGCAGTACTTC
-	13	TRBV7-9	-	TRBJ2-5	CASSLARSETQYF	TGTGCCAGCAGCTTAGCACGGAGCGAGACCCAGTACTTC
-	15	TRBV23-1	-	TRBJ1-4	CASSQSTQGNEKLFF	TGCGCCAGCAGTCAATCGACACAGGGTAATGAAAAACTGTTTTTT
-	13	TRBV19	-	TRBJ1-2	CASSTGDGYGYTF	TGTGCCAGTAGTACAGGGGACGGATATGGCTACACCTTC
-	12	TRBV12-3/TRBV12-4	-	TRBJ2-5	CASARDQETQYF	TGTGCCAGCGCGAGGGACCAAGAGACCCAGTACTTC
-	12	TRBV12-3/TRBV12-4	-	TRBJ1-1	CASSSNTIEAFF	TGTGCCAGCAGTTCCAACACCATAGAAGCTTTCTTT
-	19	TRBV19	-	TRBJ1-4	CASSSYTWTEATTNEKLFF	TGTGCCAGTAGTTCTTATACGTGGACAGAAGCCACAACTAATGAAAAACTGTTTTTT
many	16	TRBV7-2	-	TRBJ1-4	CASSPQRLSTNEKLFF	TGTGCCAGCAGCCCCCAGAGACTTTCAACTAATGAAAAACTGTTTTTT
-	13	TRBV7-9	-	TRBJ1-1	CASSYEGITEAFF	TGTGCCAGCAGTTATGAGGGTATCACTGAAGCTTTCTTT
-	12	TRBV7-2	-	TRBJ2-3	CASSYYTDTQYF	TGTGCCAGCAGCTACTACACAGATACGCAGTATTTT
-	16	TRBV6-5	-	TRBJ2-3	CASSYSPQAFPDTQYF	TGTGCCAGCAGTTACTCGCCTCAGGCTTTCCCAGATACGCAGTATTTT
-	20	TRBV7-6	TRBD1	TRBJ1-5	CASSVSIWTGNQGGNQPQHF	TGTGCCAGCAGCGTCTCAATTTGGACAGGAAATCAAGGGGGCAATCAGCCCCAGCATTTT
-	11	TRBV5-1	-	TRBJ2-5	CASASGETQYF	TGCGCCAGCGCGAGTGGAGAGACCCAGTACTTC
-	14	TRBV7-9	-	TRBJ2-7	CASSATGSTYEQYF	TGTGCCAGCAGCGCAACCGGGTCAACCTACGAGCAGTACTTC
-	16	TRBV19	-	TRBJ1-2	CASSPSRDKRNYGYTF	TGTGCCAGTAGTCCCAGTAGGGACAAACGGAACTATGGCTACACCTTC
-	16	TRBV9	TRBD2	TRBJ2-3	CASSLTLAGVTDTQYF	TGTGCCAGCAGCCTAACACTAGCGGGGGTTACAGATACGCAGTATTTT
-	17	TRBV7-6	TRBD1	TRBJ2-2	CASSFREGQGATGELFF	TGTGCCAGCAGCTTTAGGGAAGGGCAGGGGGCGACCGGGGAGCTGTTTTTT
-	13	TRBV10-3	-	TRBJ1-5	CAIKQGAVQPQHF	TGTGCCATCAAACAGGGTGCAGTTCAGCCCCAGCATTTT
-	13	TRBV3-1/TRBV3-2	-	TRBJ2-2	CASSQTRSGELFF	TGTGCCAGCAGCCAAACTAGATCCGGGGAGCTGTTTTTT
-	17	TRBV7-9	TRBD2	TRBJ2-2	CASSTTPGGASTGELFF	TGTGCCAGCAGTACTACCCCGGGGGGGGCGTCAACCGGGGAGCTGTTTTTT
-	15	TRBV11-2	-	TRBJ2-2	CASGSRQAGTGELFF	TGTGCCAGCGGCTCTAGGCAGGCGGGCACCGGGGAGCTGTTTTTT
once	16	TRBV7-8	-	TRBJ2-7	CASSSRDSPRSYEQYF	TGTGCCAGCAGCTCCCGGGACTCCCCTAGATCCTACGAGCAGTACTTC
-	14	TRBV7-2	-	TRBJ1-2	CASSFPREGLRYTF	TGTGCCAGCAGCTTCCCCAGGGAAGGCCTACGCTACACCTTC
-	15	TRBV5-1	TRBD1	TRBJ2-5	CASSLEGAGYETQYF	TGCGCCAGCAGCTTGGAGGGGGCAGGGTATGAGACCCAGTACTTC
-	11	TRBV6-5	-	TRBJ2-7	CASSYLDMQYF	TGTGCCAGCAGTTACTTGGACATGCAGTACTTC
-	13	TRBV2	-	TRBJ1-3	CASSVGRGDTIYF	TGTGCCAGCAGTGTGGGCAGGGGAGACACCATATATTTT
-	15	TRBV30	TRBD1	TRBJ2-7	CAWSVGTGGQDEQYF	TGTGCCTGGAGTGTAGGGACAGGGGGACAGGACGAGCAGTACTTC
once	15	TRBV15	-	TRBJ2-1	CATSRDRGRYNEQFF	TGTGCCACCAGCAGAGATCGGGGAAGATACAATGAGCAGTTCTTC
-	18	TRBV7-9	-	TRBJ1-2	CASSHRDWDGKIQGGYTF	TGTGCCAGCAGCCACCGCGACTGGGACGGGAAAATACAGGGCGGCTACACCTTC
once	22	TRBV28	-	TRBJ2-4	CASSLIDPWENRARTAKNIQYF	TGTGCCAGCAGTTTAATTGACCCATGGGAGAACCGAGCTAGGACAGCCAAAAACATTCAGTACTTC
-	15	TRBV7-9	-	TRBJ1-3	CASTFWEGRGNTIYF	TGTGCCAGCACCTTTTGGGAGGGGCGCGGAAACACCATATATTTT
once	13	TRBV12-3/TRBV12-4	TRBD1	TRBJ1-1	CASSPTGVAEAFF	TGTGCCAGCAGTCCCACAGGGGTCGCTGAAGCTTTCTTT
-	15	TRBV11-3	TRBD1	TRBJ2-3	CASSSGTGFTDTQYF	TGTGCCAGCAGCTCCGGGACAGGGTTCACAGATACGCAGTATTTT
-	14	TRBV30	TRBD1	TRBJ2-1	CAWGDRGLYNEQFF	TGTGCCTGGGGGGACAGGGGGCTCTACAATGAGCAGTTCTTC
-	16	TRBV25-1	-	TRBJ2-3	CASSELIGGGTDTQYF	TGTGCCAGCAGTGAACTGATAGGGGGGGGCACAGATACGCAGTATTTT
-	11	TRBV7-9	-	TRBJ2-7	CASSLSYEQYF	TGTGCCAGCAGTCTGAGCTACGAGCAGTACTTC
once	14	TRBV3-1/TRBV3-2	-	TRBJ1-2	CASSQDHRVVGYTF	TGTGCCAGCAGCCAAGATCACAGGGTGGTTGGCTACACCTTC
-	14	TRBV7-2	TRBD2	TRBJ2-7	CASSPGTSGSEQYF	TGTGCCAGCAGCCCGGGGACTAGCGGGTCCGAGCAGTACTTC
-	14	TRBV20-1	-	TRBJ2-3	CSASLATGTDTQYF	TGCAGTGCTAGTCTGGCAACCGGCACAGATACGCAGTATTTT